The TCR beta chain described here comes from a study of cytomegalovirus exposure and HLA in healthy donors. Study-wide points: A prior analysis recorded that most TCR beta V segments were productive about 87% or about 30% of the time. For TCR beta chains, V- and J-gene trimming was later linked to a missense DCLRE1C variant. In a later analysis, a genetic analysis reported fewer productive-TCR N-insertions in an Asian-associated ancestry cluster than the cohort average. There were some V segments, including TRBV6-2 and TRBV6-3, excluded as indistinguishable.

CDR1 and CDR2 (germline): MGHDK, SYGVNS. There are 15 residues in the CDR3. V shed 4 bases, J shed 3 bases, and the junction held 9 bases outside the gene matches. PCR used 60 Vbeta primers and 13 Jbeta primers. TCRdb's copy holds only in-frame clones and misses some; the assay was immunoSEQ multiplex PCR. The sample has approximately 140,000 clones; about 80% are singletons. A remark on this clone: What it recognizes is unknown.

This chain uses TRBV25-1 with TRBJ2-7, with 7 bases aligning to TRBD2. The sample was PBMCs. This receptor was taken from a man aged 40-55 years in good health and CMV-seropositive. The CDR3 region is CASSGGSSKIYEQYF. The CDR3 region has the DNA TGTGCCAGCAGTGGCGGGAGTAGTAAGATCTACGAGCAGTACTTC.